The next 3 T cell receptor beta chains were all read from a single sample in a study of identifying expanded T cells in peripheral blood. Produced via immunoSEQ multiplex PCR; TCRdb's table is partial and in-frame only. The sample comprises around 75,000 clones, almost 90% of which are singletons, and over 2.5% rests with the top ten. Sequencing was carried out using blood. Receptor source: a person aged 18 to 70 in good health.

The chain links TRBV11-2 to TRBJ2-1; D unclear. Trimming stripped 2 bases from V and 9 bases from J, with 5 bases between. The CDR3 has 11 residues. Germline CDR1 SGHAT, CDR2 FQNNGV. CDR3 protein: CASSLQVEQFF. The CDR3 coding sequence is TGTGCCAGCAGCTTACAGGTTGAGCAGTTCTTC.

Only one count was recorded for this clone. The chain carries TRBV27 and TRBJ2-3, with 13 bases matching TRBD2. The CDR3 has 19 amino acids. J gave up 2 bases and V 10 bases, and 18 bases lay outside the gene matches. From germline, CDR1 is MNHEY and CDR2 SMNVEV (reference sequence). CDR3 protein: CATKKRLAGGPGDTDTQYF. The CDR3 DNA is TGTGCCACCAAGAAAAGACTAGCGGGAGGCCCCGGGGACACAGATACGCAGTATTTT.

This clone was seen just once. This rearrangement joins TRBV5-1 to TRBJ1-3; no definite D call. CDR3 length equals 16 residues. V was shortened by 4 bases and J by 1 base, with 15 bases between the two germline ends. Germline CDR1 reads SGHRS; CDR2 reads YFSETQ. The CDR3 sequence is CASSPADLASGNTIYF. Written as DNA, the CDR3 is TGCGCCAGCAGCCCCGCTGACCTAGCTTCTGGAAACACCATATATTTT.